This TCR beta chain was recovered during a study of blood T cell repertoires in COVID-19. The CDR3 runs to 14 residues. Germline V gene data show CDR1 as ENHRY and CDR2 as SYGVKD. Trimming cost V 10 bases and J 1 base, with 14 bases left between them. Authors' data handling: Nucleated cell number was recorded as an estimate derived from reference gene primer amplification. Sequenced by immunoSEQ multiplex PCR; TCRdb stores in-frame clones only, minus some. The D gene and trimming were derived from the DNA, and the V and J assignments and clone size from that table. Altogether 120,000 to 150,000 clones are present, 65% to 80% being singletons, with the ten largest covering less than 4.5%.

V usage is TRBV10-3 and J usage is TRBJ2-1, with a weak D call TRBD2 (6 bases). This TCR came from a man in his sixties with acute or convalescent COVID-19. Sequenced material: peripheral blood. This CDR3 reads CARRLVSSYNEQFF. The CDR3, as DNA: TGTGCCAGAAGACTAGTTAGTTCCTACAATGAGCAGTTCTTC.